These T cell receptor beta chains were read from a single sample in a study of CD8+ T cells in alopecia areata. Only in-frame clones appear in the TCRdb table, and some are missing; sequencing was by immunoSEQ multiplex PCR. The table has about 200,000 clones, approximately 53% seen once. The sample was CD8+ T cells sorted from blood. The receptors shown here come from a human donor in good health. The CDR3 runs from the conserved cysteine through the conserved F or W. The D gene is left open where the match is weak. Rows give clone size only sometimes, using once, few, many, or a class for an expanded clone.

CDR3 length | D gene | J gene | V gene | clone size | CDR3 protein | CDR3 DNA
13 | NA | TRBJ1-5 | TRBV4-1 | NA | CASSRTGDQPQHF | TGCGCCAGCAGCCGGACGGGGGATCAGCCCCAGCATTTT
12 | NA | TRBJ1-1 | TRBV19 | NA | CASRTGNTEAFF | TGTGCCAGTAGGACAGGGAACACTGAAGCTTTCTTT
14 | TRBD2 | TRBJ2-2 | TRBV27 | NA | CASSFGGDTGELFF | TGTGCCAGCAGTTTTGGGGGGGACACCGGGGAGCTGTTTTTT
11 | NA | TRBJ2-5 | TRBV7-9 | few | CASNRGETQYF | TGTGCCAGCAATCGGGGAGAGACCCAGTACTTC
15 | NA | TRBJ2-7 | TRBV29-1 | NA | CSVEDGRGANYEQYF | TGCAGCGTTGAAGACGGTAGGGGAGCCAACTACGAGCAGTACTTC
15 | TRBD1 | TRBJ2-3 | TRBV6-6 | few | CASSPRQGGTDTQYF | TGTGCCAGCAGTCCTAGACAGGGGGGAACAGATACGCAGTATTTT
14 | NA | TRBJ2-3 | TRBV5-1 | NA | CASIRDKGTDTQYF | TGCGCCAGCATCCGGGACAAAGGCACAGATACGCAGTATTTT
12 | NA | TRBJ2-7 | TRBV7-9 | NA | CASSLGSYEQYF | TGTGCCAGCAGCTTAGGGTCGTACGAGCAGTACTTC
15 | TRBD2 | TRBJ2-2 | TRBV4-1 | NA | CASSLTAGGTGELFF | TGCGCCAGCAGCCTTACGGCGGGGGGAACCGGGGAGCTGTTTTTT
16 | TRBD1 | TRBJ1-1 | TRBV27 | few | CASSLGQGPGSTEAFF | TGTGCCAGCAGTTTGGGACAGGGCCCTGGGAGCACTGAAGCTTTCTTT
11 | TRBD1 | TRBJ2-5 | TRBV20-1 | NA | CSARVRDRVYF | TGCAGTGCTAGAGTCCGGGACAGGGTATACTTC
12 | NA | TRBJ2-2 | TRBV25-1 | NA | CAGLAGTGELFF | TGTGCCGGGCTAGCTGGCACCGGGGAGCTGTTTTTT
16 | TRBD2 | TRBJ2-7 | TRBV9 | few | CASSVAQGLAGDEQYF | TGTGCCAGCAGCGTAGCCCAAGGACTAGCGGGGGACGAGCAGTACTTC
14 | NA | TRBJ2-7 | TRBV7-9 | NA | CASSLWDTANEQYF | TGTGCCAGCAGCTTATGGGACACCGCCAACGAGCAGTACTTC
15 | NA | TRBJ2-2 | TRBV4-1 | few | CASSQVSGGSGELFF | TGCGCCAGCAGCCAAGTGTCCGGGGGTAGCGGGGAGCTGTTTTTT
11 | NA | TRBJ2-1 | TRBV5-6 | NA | CASSLIDEQFF | TGTGCCAGCAGCCTTATTGATGAGCAGTTCTTC
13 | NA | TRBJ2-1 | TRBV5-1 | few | CASSLSHGDEQFF | TGCGCCAGCAGCCTCTCCCACGGCGATGAGCAGTTCTTC
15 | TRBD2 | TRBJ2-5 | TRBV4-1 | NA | CASSIRTGGVKTQYF | TGCGCCAGCAGCATACGGACTGGGGGGGTGAAGACCCAGTACTTC
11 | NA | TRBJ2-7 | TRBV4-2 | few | CASSQGTEQYF | TGTGCCAGCAGCCAAGGGACAGAGCAGTACTTC
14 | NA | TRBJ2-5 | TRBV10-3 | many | CAISEGVAQETQYF | TGTGCCATCAGTGAGGGGGTTGCGCAAGAGACCCAGTACTTC
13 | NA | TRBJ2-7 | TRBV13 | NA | CASSLWRITEQYF | TGTGCCAGCAGCTTATGGCGGATAACCGAGCAGTACTTC
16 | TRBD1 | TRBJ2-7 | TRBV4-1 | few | CASSQGTRTGVYEQYF | TGCGCCAGCAGCCAAGGGACCCGGACAGGGGTCTACGAGCAGTACTTC
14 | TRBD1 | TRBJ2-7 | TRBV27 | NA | CASSPGTGNYEQYF | TGTGCCAGCAGCCCCGGGACAGGTAACTACGAGCAGTACTTC
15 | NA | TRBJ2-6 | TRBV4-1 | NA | CASSQERSGANVLTF | TGCGCCAGCAGCCAAGAGCGCTCTGGGGCCAACGTCCTGACTTTC
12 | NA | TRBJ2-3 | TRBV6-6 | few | CASSGPEDTQYF | TGTGCCAGCAGTGGGCCTGAAGATACGCAGTATTTT
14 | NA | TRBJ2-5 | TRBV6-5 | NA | CASSYSSVQETQYF | TGTGCCAGCAGTTACTCGTCAGTCCAAGAGACCCAGTACTTC
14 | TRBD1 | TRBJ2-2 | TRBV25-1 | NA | CASQQGAGTGELFF | TGTGCCAGCCAACAGGGGGCAGGAACCGGGGAGCTGTTTTTT
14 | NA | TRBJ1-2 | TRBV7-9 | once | CASSPRGYDYGYTF | TGTGCCAGCAGCCCCCGAGGCTATGACTATGGCTACACCTTC
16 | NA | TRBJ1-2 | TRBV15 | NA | CATRDRELTTSFGYTF | TGTGCCACCAGGGATCGGGAATTGACCACCTCTTTCGGCTACACCTTC
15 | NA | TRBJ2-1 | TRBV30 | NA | CAWQFRDPTSGEQFF | TGTGCCTGGCAATTCCGGGACCCAACCTCAGGGGAGCAGTTCTTC
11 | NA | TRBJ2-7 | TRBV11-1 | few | CASSNDYRQYF | TGTGCCAGCAGCAACGACTACAGGCAGTACTTC
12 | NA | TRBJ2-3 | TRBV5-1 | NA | CASSLGGDTQYF | TGCGCCAGCAGCTTGGGGGGTGATACGCAGTATTTT
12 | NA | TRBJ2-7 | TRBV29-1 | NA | CSVGGETYEQYF | TGCAGCGTTGGGGGGGAAACCTACGAGCAGTACTTC
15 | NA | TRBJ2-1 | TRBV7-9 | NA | CASSPGRASYNEQFF | TGTGCCAGCAGCCCCGGGCGGGCCTCCTACAATGAGCAGTTCTTC
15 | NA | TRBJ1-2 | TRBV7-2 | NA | CASSRPKEGNYGYTF | TGTGCCAGCAGCCGACCTAAGGAAGGGAACTATGGCTACACCTTC
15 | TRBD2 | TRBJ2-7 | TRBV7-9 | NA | CASSSVAGVPYEQYF | TGTGCCAGCAGCTCGGTAGCGGGGGTGCCCTACGAGCAGTACTTC
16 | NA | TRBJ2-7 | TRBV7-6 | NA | CASSSYPQAGAYEQYF | TGTGCCAGCAGCTCCTATCCCCAGGCCGGGGCCTACGAGCAGTACTTC
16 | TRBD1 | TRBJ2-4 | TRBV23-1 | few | CASSHLPAGTENIQYF | TGCGCCAGCAGTCACCTCCCCGCCGGGACAGAAAACATTCAGTACTTC
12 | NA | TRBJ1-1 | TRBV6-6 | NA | CASTTGTPEAFF | TGTGCCAGTACGACGGGGACGCCTGAAGCTTTCTTT
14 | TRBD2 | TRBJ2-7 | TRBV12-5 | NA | CASGLGLAGYEQYF | TGTGCTAGTGGTTTGGGACTAGCCGGCTACGAGCAGTACTTC
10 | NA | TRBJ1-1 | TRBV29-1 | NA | CSVLDPEAFF | TGCAGCGTGCTCGACCCTGAAGCTTTCTTT
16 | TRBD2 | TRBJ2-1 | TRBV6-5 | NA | CASSYGAGAYNYEQFF | TGTGCCAGCAGTTACGGGGCGGGAGCGTACAACTATGAGCAGTTCTTC
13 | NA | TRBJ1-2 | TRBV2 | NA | CASSESLNYGYTF | TGTGCCAGCAGTGAATCCCTTAACTATGGCTACACCTTC
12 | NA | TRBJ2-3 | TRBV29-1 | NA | CSVRLIADTQYF | TGCAGCGTTCGGTTAATCGCAGATACGCAGTATTTT
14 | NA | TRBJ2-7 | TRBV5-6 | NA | CASGQSRGLYEQYF | TGTGCCAGCGGCCAGTCCAGGGGACTGTACGAGCAGTACTTC
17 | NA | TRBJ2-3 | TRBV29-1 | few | CSVESIPEEGGRVTQYF | TGCAGCGTTGAAAGCATCCCCGAGGAGGGTGGCAGGGTTACGCAGTATTTT
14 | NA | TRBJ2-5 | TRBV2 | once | CASTQRTNWGTQYF | TGTGCCAGCACCCAAAGGACAAACTGGGGGACCCAGTACTTC
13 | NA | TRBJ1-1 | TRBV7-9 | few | CASGPRTYTEAFF | TGTGCCAGCGGCCCAAGGACGTACACTGAAGCTTTCTTT
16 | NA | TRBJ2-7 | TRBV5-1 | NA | CASSSPASPSYYEQYF | TGCGCCAGCAGCTCCCCCGCGTCGCCCTCGTACTACGAGCAGTACTTC
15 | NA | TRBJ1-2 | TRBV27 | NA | CASSEPLTGSYGYTF | TGTGCCAGCAGTGAACCTCTTACAGGGTCCTATGGCTACACCTTC
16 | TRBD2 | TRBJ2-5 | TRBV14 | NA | CASSRRLAGVLETQYF | TGTGCCAGCAGCCGACGACTAGCGGGGGTCTTGGAGACCCAGTACTTC
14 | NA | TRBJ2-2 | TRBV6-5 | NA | CASSYSQGTGELFF | TGTGCCAGCAGTTACTCACAGGGAACCGGGGAGCTGTTTTTT
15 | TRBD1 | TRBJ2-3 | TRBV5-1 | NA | CASSLTGVGTDTQYF | TGCGCCAGCAGCTTGACAGGGGTGGGCACAGATACGCAGTATTTT
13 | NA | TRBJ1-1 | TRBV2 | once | CASRLVMNTEAFF | TGTGCCAGCAGGCTGGTCATGAACACTGAAGCTTTCTTT